What follows are 15 T cell receptor beta chains derived from one specimen sequenced in a study of CD8 T cells in Susac syndrome. Reverse transcription of about 0.45 to 1 ug RNA was carried out with random hexamers. MiXCR was run by TCRdb on the immunoSEQ multiplex PCR reads, yielding one entry per CDR3 protein. The sample consists of 250,000 or so distinct CDR3 sequences, 80% to 95% of them appearing once. The sequenced material came from CD4+ T cells from PBMCs. These receptors all come from a human donor with multiple sclerosis.

This clonotype was observed a single time. The chain combines TRBV20-1 with TRBJ2-7; the D gene is possibly TRBD1 (6 bases). This CDR3 has 13 amino acids. Trimming pared 4 bases from V and 4 bases from J, leaving 14 bases between. Germline CDR1 is DFQATT and CDR2 is SNEGSKA (reference sequence). For the CDR3, the DNA is TGCAGTGCTACTGGACAGCTTGTGTACGAGCAGTACTTC. Encoded protein: CSATGQLVYEQYF.

CDR3 protein: CASSLAPSGRNTEAFF. The CDR3 bases are TGCGCCAGCAGCTTGGCCCCCTCGGGGAGGAACACTGAAGCTTTCTTT. This chain connects TRBV5-1 to TRBJ1-1; D is uncertain. Germline assignment: CDR1 SGHRS and CDR2 YFSETQ. This CDR3 is built from 16 residues. V lost 0 bases to trimming and J lost 1 base, with 13 bases between them.

This chain joins TRBV12-3 or TRBV12-4 and TRBJ1-5, with D uncertain. The CDR3 extends over 13 amino acids. Trimming stripped 1 base from V and 5 bases from J, with 6 bases between. This CDR3 is CASSLGVYQPQHF. CDR3 bases: TGTGCCAGCAGTTTAGGGGTTTATCAGCCCCAGCATTTT.

The chain employs TRBV30 and TRBJ1-2; no firm D call. Between the trimmed V and J ends, which lost 4 bases and 4 bases, there was a span of 13 bases. CDR1 and CDR2 from the germline V gene are GTSNPN and SVGIG (reference sequence). This CDR3 is 13 amino acids long. CDR3 region: CAWTHHGGYGYTF. The CDR3 bases are TGTGCCTGGACCCATCATGGTGGCTATGGCTACACCTTC.

This chain uses TRBV12-3 or TRBV12-4 with TRBJ1-2; 8 nucleotides agree with TRBD1. The CDR3 contains 16 residues. The V and J ends lost 10 bases and 2 bases, in that order; junction bases with no gene match: 15. CDR3 residues: CAITRDRTYLNYGYTF. The CDR3 DNA reads TGTGCCATCACCAGGGACAGGACGTACTTAAACTATGGCTACACCTTC.

The V call is TRBV5-1, the J call TRBJ1-2, with D uncertain. The germline V and J ends were trimmed by 2 bases and 4 bases, with 12 bases remaining between them. CDR3 length: 14 residues. CDR1 is SGHRS, CDR2 YFSETQ, per germline. CDR3 sequence: CASSLGGGLYGYTF. CDR3 DNA sequence: TGCGCCAGCAGCTTAGGTGGCGGGCTCTATGGCTACACCTTC.

The J gene is TRBJ2-7, the V gene TRBV30, with 7 bases identical to TRBD1. CDR3 length: 13 residues. The V gene end was trimmed by 3 bases and the J gene end by 6 bases; junction bases not matched to a gene: 8. Per the germline V gene, CDR1 is GTSNPN and CDR2 is SVGIG (reference sequence). The CDR3 region has the DNA TGTGCCTGGAGGGCCATCCGGGACAGCGAGCAGTACGTC. Translated, it gives CAWRAIRDSEQYV.

The chain joins TRBV9 to TRBJ2-3; D remains unclear. Germline V gives CDR1 SGDLS, CDR2 YYNGEE. This CDR3 is 13 amino acids long. V gave up 0 bases and J gave up 6 bases, with 8 bases separating them. The CDR3 sequence: CASSVAARDTQYF. The CDR3, as DNA: TGTGCCAGCAGCGTAGCGGCCCGGGATACGCAGTATTTT. The whole variable domain, remainder taken from reference TRBV9 and TRBJ2-3, is DSGVTQTPKHLITATGQRVTLRCSPRSGDLSVYWYQQSLDQGLQFLIQYYNGEERAKGNILERFSAQQFPDLHSELNLSSLELGDSALYFCASSVAARDTQYFGPGTRLTVL.

The rearrangement links TRBV3-1 to TRBJ2-2; 7 bases are shared with TRBD1. Unmatched junction bases numbered 5, after V lost 4 bases and J lost 6 bases. The CDR3 contains 14 residues. Looked up from germline, CDR1 is LGHDT and CDR2 is YNNKEL (reference sequence). The CDR3 nucleotides read TGTGCCAGCAGCCCGGACAGGACCGCCGGGGAGCTGTTTTTT. Protein product: CASSPDRTAGELFF.

The chain links TRBV20-1 to TRBJ2-5; maybe TRBD2 (5 bases). Trimming took off 5 bases at V and 5 bases at J, with 15 bases between the two ends. The CDR3 is made up of 13 amino acids. Germline V gene lookup returns CDR1 DFQATT and CDR2 SNEGSKA (reference sequence). The CDR3 nucleotides read TGCAGTGCTCCCCCCGGGGTAGTGGAGACCCAGTACTTC. As protein: CSAPPGVVETQYF.

As DNA, the CDR3 is TGTGCCAGCAGTTACGCGGCGGGAGCAGATACGCAGTATTTT. This translates into CASSYAAGADTQYF. V gene TRBV6-5 combines with J gene TRBJ2-3; 7 nucleotides align to TRBD2. V shed 2 bases and J 4 bases; nucleotides not matched to a gene: 3. This CDR3 comprises 14 residues. Germline V gene data show CDR1 as MNHEY and CDR2 as SVGAGI.

This chain connects TRBV3-1 to TRBJ2-2, with unresolved D. The germline CDR1 and CDR2 sequences are LGHDT and YNNKEL (reference sequence). Trimming pared 3 bases from V and 1 base from J, leaving 6 bases between. This CDR3 has 14 amino acids. The CDR3 coding sequence is TGTGCCAGCAGCCAGAGCGAGAACACCGGGGAGCTGTTTTTT. It encodes CASSQSENTGELFF.

The CDR3 reads CATSDLRFGGRERSYEQYF. The CDR3 coding sequence is TGTGCCACCAGTGATTTGCGGTTTGGGGGTCGCGAAAGGTCCTACGAGCAGTACTTC. The chain recombines TRBV24-1 with TRBJ2-7; D could derive from TRBD1 or TRBD2 (5 bases each). Germline values: CDR1 KGHDR, CDR2 SFDVKD. The CDR3 has 19 residues. V lost 0 bases and J lost 1, with 21 bases in between.

This clonotype was counted a single time. The chain employs TRBV19 and TRBJ2-5; 9 bases agree with TRBD1. This CDR3 is 15 amino acids long. Germline V gene lookup returns CDR1 LNHDA and CDR2 SQIVND (reference sequence). V lost 1 base, J lost 3 bases, and 3 bases stayed unmatched. The CDR3 spells CASSIVGTGKETQYF. The CDR3 DNA reads as TGTGCCAGTAGTATAGTTGGGACAGGGAAAGAGACCCAGTACTTC.

This clonotype was detected once. This sequence joins TRBV11-2 and TRBJ2-3, with D tentatively TRBD1 (5 bases). V was cut by 2 bases and J by 0 bases, with 9 bases left in between. Germline V gene lookup returns CDR1 SGHAT and CDR2 FQNNGV. The CDR3 is 15 amino acids. CDR3 DNA: TGTGCCAGCAGCTTAAAGGGGTCTAGCACAGATACGCAGTATTTT. It is translated as CASSLKGSSTDTQYF.